This TCR beta chain is drawn from a study of T-cell reconstitution after alpha-beta-depleted transplantation in children. TCRbeta library preparation incorporated unique molecular identifiers. MiXCR, run by TCRdb on the PCR reads, gives a single entry per CDR3 protein. This table has some 43,000 distinct CDR3 sequences, 9.2% appearing once. This clonotype was counted many times. Its antigen is not known. There are 13 residues in the CDR3. V was pared by 5 bases and J by 6 bases, with 15 bases between. Germline values: CDR1 DFQATT, CDR2 SNEGSKA (reference sequence). Study observations and caveats: The origin of alpha-beta T cells about two months after transplant was reportedly several hundred expanded graft clones. It was newly produced T cells that mostly accounted for T-cell counts and diversity one year after transplant.

This sequence joins TRBV20-1 and TRBJ2-3; D not resolved. Specimen: PBMCs, mostly from graft donor cells, collected 60 days after TCRalphabeta/CD19-depleted stem cell transplant. The sequence was collected from a male patient between 2 and 10 years old who had a stem cell transplant for chronic granulomatous disease, so the T cells may come from the graft donor. CDR3 in amino acids: CSALSTVGDTQYF. In DNA, the CDR3 is TGCAGTGCTCTGAGCACGGTAGGGGATACGCAGTATTTT.